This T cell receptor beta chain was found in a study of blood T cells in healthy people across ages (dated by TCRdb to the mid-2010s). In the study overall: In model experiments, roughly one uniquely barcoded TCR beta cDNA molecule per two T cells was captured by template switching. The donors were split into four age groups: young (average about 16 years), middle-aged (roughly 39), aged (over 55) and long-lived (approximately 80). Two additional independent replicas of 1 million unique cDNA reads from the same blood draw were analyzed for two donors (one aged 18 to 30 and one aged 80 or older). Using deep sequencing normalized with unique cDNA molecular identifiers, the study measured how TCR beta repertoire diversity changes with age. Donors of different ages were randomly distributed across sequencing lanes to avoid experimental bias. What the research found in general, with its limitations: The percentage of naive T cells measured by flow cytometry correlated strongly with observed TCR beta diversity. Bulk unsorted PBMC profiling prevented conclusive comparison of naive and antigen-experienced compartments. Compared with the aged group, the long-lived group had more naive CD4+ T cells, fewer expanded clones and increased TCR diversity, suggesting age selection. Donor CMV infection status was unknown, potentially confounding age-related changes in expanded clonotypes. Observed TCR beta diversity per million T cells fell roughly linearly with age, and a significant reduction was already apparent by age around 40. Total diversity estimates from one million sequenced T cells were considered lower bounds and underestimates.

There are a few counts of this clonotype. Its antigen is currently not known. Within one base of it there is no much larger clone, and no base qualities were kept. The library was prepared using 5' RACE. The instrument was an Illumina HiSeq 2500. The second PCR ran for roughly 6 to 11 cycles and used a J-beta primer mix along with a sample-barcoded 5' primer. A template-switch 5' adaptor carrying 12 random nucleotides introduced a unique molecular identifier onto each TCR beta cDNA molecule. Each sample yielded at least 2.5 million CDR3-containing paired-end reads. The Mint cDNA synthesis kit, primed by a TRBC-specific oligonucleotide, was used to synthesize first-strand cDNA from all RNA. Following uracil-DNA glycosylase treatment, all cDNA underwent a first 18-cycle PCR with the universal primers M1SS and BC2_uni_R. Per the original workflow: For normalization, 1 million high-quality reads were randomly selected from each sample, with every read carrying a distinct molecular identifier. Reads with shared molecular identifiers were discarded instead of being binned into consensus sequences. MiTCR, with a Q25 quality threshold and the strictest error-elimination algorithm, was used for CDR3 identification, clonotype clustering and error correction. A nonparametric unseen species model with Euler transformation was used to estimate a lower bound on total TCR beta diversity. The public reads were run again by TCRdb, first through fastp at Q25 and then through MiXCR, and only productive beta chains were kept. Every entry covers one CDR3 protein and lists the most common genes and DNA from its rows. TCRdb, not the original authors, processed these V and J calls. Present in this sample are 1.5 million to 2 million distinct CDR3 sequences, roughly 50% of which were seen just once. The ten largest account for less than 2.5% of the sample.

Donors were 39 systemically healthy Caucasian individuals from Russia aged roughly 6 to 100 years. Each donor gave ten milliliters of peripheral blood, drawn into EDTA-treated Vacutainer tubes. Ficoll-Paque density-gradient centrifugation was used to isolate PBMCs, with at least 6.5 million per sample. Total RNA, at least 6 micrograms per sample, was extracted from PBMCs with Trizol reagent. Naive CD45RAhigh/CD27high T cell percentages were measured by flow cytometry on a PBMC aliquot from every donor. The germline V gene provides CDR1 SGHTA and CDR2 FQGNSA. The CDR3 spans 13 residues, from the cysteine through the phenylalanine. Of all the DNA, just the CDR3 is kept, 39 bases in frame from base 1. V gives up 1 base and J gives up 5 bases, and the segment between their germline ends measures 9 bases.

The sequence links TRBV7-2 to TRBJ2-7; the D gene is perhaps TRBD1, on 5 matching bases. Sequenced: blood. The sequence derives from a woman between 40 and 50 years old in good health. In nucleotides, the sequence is TGTGCCAGCAGCTTAGTCAGGGCCCACGAGCAGTACTTC. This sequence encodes CASSLVRAHEQYF.